The rows below give T cell receptor beta chains drawn from one sample of a study of blood T cell repertoires in COVID-19. Method: immunoSEQ multiplex PCR; TCRdb's copy keeps in-frame clones and lacks some. The table has roughly 160,000 clones, about 88% seen once; the top ten hold more than 25%. The material sequenced was peripheral blood. The receptors shown here come from a man aged 55 to 70 with acute or convalescent COVID-19. CDR3s leave out the opening cysteine and the closing phenylalanine or tryptophan. Each record gives: J gene, D gene, CDR3 length, clone size, V gene, CDR3 protein. The D gene is left open where the match is weak. For some rows the clone size is stated as once, few or many, or as a class when expanded; others skip it.

J gene: TRBJ1-5; D gene: TRBD1; CDR3 length: 13; clone size: .; V gene: TRBV11-2; CDR3 protein: ASSLGDREGQPQH
J gene: TRBJ1-5; D gene: .; CDR3 length: 13; clone size: .; V gene: TRBV7-2; CDR3 protein: ASSLVPGWQQPQH
J gene: TRBJ2-1; D gene: .; CDR3 length: 11; clone size: .; V gene: TRBV5-1; CDR3 protein: ASSGGSKGEQF
J gene: TRBJ2-3; D gene: TRBD2; CDR3 length: 15; clone size: .; V gene: TRBV11-3; CDR3 protein: ASSLGDVGGSTDTQY
J gene: TRBJ2-5; D gene: .; CDR3 length: 10; clone size: .; V gene: TRBV12-3/TRBV12-4; CDR3 protein: ASSPGKETQY
J gene: TRBJ2-1; D gene: TRBD2; CDR3 length: 13; clone size: once; V gene: TRBV30; CDR3 protein: AWSVGTSNYNEQF
J gene: TRBJ1-1; D gene: .; CDR3 length: 15; clone size: once; V gene: TRBV12-5; CDR3 protein: ASATPTGRGSNTEAF
J gene: TRBJ2-3; D gene: .; CDR3 length: 10; clone size: .; V gene: TRBV30; CDR3 protein: AWMTNKDTQY
J gene: TRBJ1-6; D gene: .; CDR3 length: 13; clone size: many; V gene: TRBV9; CDR3 protein: ASSIGGRFNSPLH
J gene: TRBJ2-2; D gene: .; CDR3 length: 11; clone size: .; V gene: TRBV7-7; CDR3 protein: ASSLGRTGELF
J gene: TRBJ1-5; D gene: .; CDR3 length: 14; clone size: .; V gene: TRBV5-6; CDR3 protein: ASSRGLIPSNQPQH
J gene: TRBJ2-2; D gene: .; CDR3 length: 15; clone size: .; V gene: TRBV19; CDR3 protein: ASSMRLTGEGTGELF
J gene: TRBJ1-3; D gene: TRBD1; CDR3 length: 13; clone size: .; V gene: TRBV11-3; CDR3 protein: ASSLGTGAGNTIY
J gene: TRBJ2-3; D gene: TRBD2; CDR3 length: 12; clone size: .; V gene: TRBV5-5; CDR3 protein: ASSIPTSADTQY
J gene: TRBJ2-2; D gene: .; CDR3 length: 10; clone size: .; V gene: TRBV19; CDR3 protein: ASRTVTGELF
J gene: TRBJ1-6; D gene: TRBD1; CDR3 length: 11; clone size: .; V gene: TRBV7-2; CDR3 protein: ASSLDRVSPLH
J gene: TRBJ2-1; D gene: TRBD2; CDR3 length: 12; clone size: .; V gene: TRBV27; CDR3 protein: ASRTSGSGNEQF
J gene: TRBJ1-1; D gene: .; CDR3 length: 12; clone size: few; V gene: TRBV10-3; CDR3 protein: AISDQGGITEAF
J gene: TRBJ1-1; D gene: .; CDR3 length: 11; clone size: .; V gene: TRBV18; CDR3 protein: ASSPRREGEAF
J gene: TRBJ1-1; D gene: .; CDR3 length: 12; clone size: .; V gene: TRBV5-1; CDR3 protein: ASSLMQGNTEAF
J gene: TRBJ2-3; D gene: .; CDR3 length: 13; clone size: .; V gene: TRBV10-3; CDR3 protein: AISEADLAGDTQY
J gene: TRBJ1-2; D gene: .; CDR3 length: 9; clone size: .; V gene: TRBV25-1; CDR3 protein: ASGLDYGYT
J gene: TRBJ1-1; D gene: .; CDR3 length: 11; clone size: .; V gene: TRBV2; CDR3 protein: ASSVSGNTEAF
J gene: TRBJ1-1; D gene: .; CDR3 length: 11; clone size: .; V gene: TRBV5-5; CDR3 protein: ASSYTGTTEAF
J gene: TRBJ1-1; D gene: TRBD1; CDR3 length: 14; clone size: .; V gene: TRBV19; CDR3 protein: ASSAGTGGVRTEAF
J gene: TRBJ1-1; D gene: TRBD1; CDR3 length: 14; clone size: .; V gene: TRBV19; CDR3 protein: ASSFSSTGGWTEAF
J gene: TRBJ1-3; D gene: .; CDR3 length: 14; clone size: .; V gene: TRBV5-6; CDR3 protein: ASSLTGVHSGNTIY
J gene: TRBJ1-1; D gene: .; CDR3 length: 15; clone size: .; V gene: TRBV4-1; CDR3 protein: ASSQGFQTGLNTEAF
J gene: TRBJ1-4; D gene: .; CDR3 length: 16; clone size: .; V gene: TRBV28; CDR3 protein: ASSFNKETTRGNEKLF
J gene: TRBJ1-5; D gene: TRBD1; CDR3 length: 13; clone size: .; V gene: TRBV27; CDR3 protein: ASSRRQGEGQPQH
J gene: TRBJ2-7; D gene: TRBD2; CDR3 length: 12; clone size: .; V gene: TRBV3-1/TRBV3-2; CDR3 protein: ASSLGGGAYEQY
J gene: TRBJ1-3; D gene: .; CDR3 length: 14; clone size: .; V gene: TRBV9; CDR3 protein: ASSPYREATGNTIY
J gene: TRBJ1-1; D gene: .; CDR3 length: 11; clone size: .; V gene: TRBV30; CDR3 protein: AWKVRQNTEAF
J gene: TRBJ1-2; D gene: .; CDR3 length: 13; clone size: .; V gene: TRBV2; CDR3 protein: ASSEVWARNYGYT
J gene: TRBJ2-7; D gene: TRBD1; CDR3 length: 12; clone size: .; V gene: TRBV5-6; CDR3 protein: ASSLTGVSYEQY
J gene: TRBJ1-1; D gene: TRBD1; CDR3 length: 13; clone size: .; V gene: TRBV5-1; CDR3 protein: ASSLGGAQRTEAF
J gene: TRBJ1-5; D gene: .; CDR3 length: 12; clone size: .; V gene: TRBV2; CDR3 protein: ASRGRTLAWPQH
J gene: TRBJ1-2; D gene: .; CDR3 length: 10; clone size: .; V gene: TRBV11-3; CDR3 protein: ASSHRGYGYT
J gene: TRBJ1-5; D gene: .; CDR3 length: 12; clone size: .; V gene: TRBV15; CDR3 protein: ATSMGAGNQPQH
J gene: TRBJ1-3; D gene: .; CDR3 length: 13; clone size: .; V gene: TRBV11-1; CDR3 protein: ASSPGTPSGNTIY
J gene: TRBJ2-7; D gene: .; CDR3 length: 12; clone size: .; V gene: TRBV7-9; CDR3 protein: ASSLNAITYEQY
J gene: TRBJ2-1; D gene: TRBD2; CDR3 length: 15; clone size: .; V gene: TRBV11-1; CDR3 protein: ASSLAIGLAGDNEQF
J gene: TRBJ2-7; D gene: TRBD1; CDR3 length: 14; clone size: .; V gene: TRBV7-2; CDR3 protein: ASSLSTGAVSYEQY
J gene: TRBJ2-3; D gene: TRBD2; CDR3 length: 14; clone size: .; V gene: TRBV19; CDR3 protein: ASSIGLAERTDTQY
J gene: TRBJ2-3; D gene: .; CDR3 length: 14; clone size: .; V gene: TRBV14; CDR3 protein: ASSQEGRGSTDTQY
J gene: TRBJ1-2; D gene: .; CDR3 length: 11; clone size: .; V gene: TRBV2; CDR3 protein: ASSDGRQDGYT